Listed below are T cell receptor beta chains from one sample, sequenced in a study of spatial heterogeneity in lung cancer. TCRdb reanalysed the 5' RACE reads using MiXCR and keeps one entry per CDR3 protein. The table has around 95,000 distinct CDR3 sequences, nearly 4.5% seen once; the top ten hold about 20%. The source was lung tumor tissue, collected at surgery. These receptors originate from a male donor with early-stage non-small cell lung cancer. Both conserved end residues are part of each CDR3. A D gene is named only where the DNA matches it firmly. Clone size, where shown, is once, few, many, or a class for clones that have expanded.

clone_size	v_call	d_call	j_call	cdr3_aa	cdr3_nt
many	TRBV20-1	-	TRBJ1-4	CSARDRAANEKLFF	TGCAGTGCTAGAGATCGAGCCGCGAATGAAAAACTGTTTTTT
few	TRBV15	-	TRBJ2-3	CATTRGGTDTQYF	TGTGCCACCACCAGAGGGGGGACAGATACGCAGTATTTT
many	TRBV5-8	-	TRBJ1-2	CASSLDETAYGYTF	TGTGCCAGCAGCTTGGACGAGACAGCCTATGGCTACACCTTC
many	TRBV18	TRBD1	TRBJ1-2	CASSPSSRDRAGYTF	TGTGCCAGCTCACCCTCGTCCCGGGACAGGGCTGGCTACACCTTC
few	TRBV7-2	-	TRBJ1-6	CASSRQAGQGYSPLHF	TGTGCCAGCAGCCGCCAAGCGGGGCAGGGGTATTCACCCCTCCACTTT
-	TRBV18	TRBD2	TRBJ2-3	CASSPPAGERTDTQYF	TGTGCCAGCTCACCACCGGCGGGAGAGAGGACAGATACGCAGTATTTT
few	TRBV14	-	TRBJ2-2	CASSQPGLRSSNTGELFF	TGTGCCAGCAGCCAACCGGGACTCAGGTCGTCCAACACCGGGGAGCTGTTTTTT
-	TRBV12-3/TRBV12-4	TRBD1	TRBJ2-4	CASSLSAGGQDIQYF	TGTGCCAGCAGTTTATCGGCAGGGGGCCAGGACATTCAGTACTTC
many	TRBV28	TRBD1	TRBJ1-5	CASSPAGGQGIFPQHF	TGTGCCAGCAGTCCCGCCGGGGGACAGGGGATATTTCCCCAGCATTTT
many	TRBV7-2	-	TRBJ1-5	CASSLDLQPQHF	TGTGCCAGCAGCTTAGATTTACAGCCCCAGCATTTT
many	TRBV28	-	TRBJ2-5	CASRPAGMDQETQYF	TGTGCCAGCAGACCGGCCGGGATGGACCAAGAGACCCAGTACTTC
many	TRBV19	-	TRBJ1-5	CASSSDGTSNQPQHF	TGTGCCAGTAGTTCTGACGGGACCAGCAATCAGCCCCAGCATTTT
many	TRBV6-6	-	TRBJ1-4	CASTTGPQEKLFF	TGTGCCAGCACTACCGGGCCTCAGGAAAAACTGTTTTTT
many	TRBV6-5	-	TRBJ2-3	CASSYEVGGTDTQYF	TGTGCCAGCAGTTACGAGGTTGGGGGCACAGATACGCAGTATTTT
many	TRBV7-2	TRBD1	TRBJ1-4	CASSWNRGHINEKLFF	TGTGCCAGCAGCTGGAACAGGGGTCATATTAATGAAAAACTGTTTTTT
-	TRBV2	-	TRBJ1-1	CASSDSSVEAFF	TGTGCCAGCAGCGACAGTTCCGTCGAAGCTTTCTTT
many	TRBV4-1	-	TRBJ2-3	CASSQGVNEIDTQYF	TGCGCCAGCAGCCAAGGGGTCAACGAGATCGATACGCAGTATTTT
many	TRBV10-3	-	TRBJ2-3	CAISAVEGYTDTQYF	TGTGCCATCAGTGCGGTCGAGGGGTACACAGATACGCAGTATTTT
-	TRBV5-6	-	TRBJ2-3	CASSLVGAGDTQYF	TGTGCCAGCAGCTTGGTAGGGGCGGGAGATACGCAGTATTTT
many	TRBV7-9	-	TRBJ2-7	CASSFTGVTYEQYF	TGTGCCAGCAGCTTTACGGGAGTCACCTACGAGCAGTACTTC
few	TRBV6-5	TRBD1	TRBJ1-5	CASALSQGASDLPQHF	TGTGCCAGCGCTCTTTCCCAGGGGGCGTCCGATTTGCCCCAGCATTTT
many	TRBV28	-	TRBJ1-5	CASSFWGQNQPQHF	TGTGCCAGCAGTTTTTGGGGACAAAATCAGCCCCAGCATTTT